Reported below is one T cell receptor (beta chain). Assay used: immunoSEQ multiplex PCR; TCRdb lists only in-frame clones, some missing. Of about 100,000 clones listed, around 85% were seen once; the top ten hold 20% to 25%. With 3 bases clipped from V and 2 bases from J, the junction kept 11 bases outside the gene matches. CDR3 length: 18 amino acids. CDR1 LNHDA and CDR2 SQIVND come from the germline V gene (reference sequence). This entry is derived from a study of blood T cell repertoires in COVID-19. Study background: The samples span acute and convalescent COVID-19 from the United States, Italy and Spain. Nucleic acid was either cDNA or gDNA, and it came from T cells, B-cell-depleted T cells, or PBMCs.

The receptor's source is a man aged 65 to 85 with active or convalescent COVID-19. V gene TRBV19 combines with J gene TRBJ2-1; 9 nucleotides match TRBD2. Sequencing was performed on peripheral blood. The CDR3 protein is CASSMRGSGGSPYNEQFF. The CDR3 DNA reads as TGTGCCAGTAGTATGAGGGGTAGCGGGGGATCCCCCTACAATGAGCAGTTCTTC.